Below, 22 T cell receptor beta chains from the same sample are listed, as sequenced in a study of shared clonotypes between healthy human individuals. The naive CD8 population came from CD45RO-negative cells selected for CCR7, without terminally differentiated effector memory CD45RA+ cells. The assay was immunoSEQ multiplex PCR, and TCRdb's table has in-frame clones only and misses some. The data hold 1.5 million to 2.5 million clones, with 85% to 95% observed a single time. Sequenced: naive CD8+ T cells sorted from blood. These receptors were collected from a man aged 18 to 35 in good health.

In nucleotides, the CDR3 is TGTGCCAGCAGTGACCCGGGAGGGCCGAATGAGCAGTTCTTC. Translated: CASSDPGGPNEQFF. The chain recombines TRBV2 with TRBJ2-1; TRBD2 matches at 8 bases. Per germline, CDR1 SNHLY and CDR2 FYNNEI. The CDR3 contains 14 residues. J gave up 7 bases and V 3 bases, and 5 bases lay outside the gene matches.

CDR3: CASSQASFSGNTIYF. The DNA of the CDR3 is TGCGCCAGCAGCCAAGCTAGCTTCTCTGGAAACACCATATATTTT. The rearrangement links TRBV4-1 to TRBJ1-3; the D is unclear. CDR3 length: 15 residues. The germline gives CDR1 MGHRA, CDR2 YSYEKL. V was pared by 1 base and J by 0 bases, with 7 bases between.

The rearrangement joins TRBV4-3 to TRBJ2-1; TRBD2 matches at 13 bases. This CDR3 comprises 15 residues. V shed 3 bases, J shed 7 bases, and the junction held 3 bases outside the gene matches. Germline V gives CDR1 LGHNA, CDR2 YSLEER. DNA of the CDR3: TGCGCCAGCAGCCAGGGACTAGCGGGATTGAATGAGCAGTTCTTC. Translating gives CASSQGLAGLNEQFF.

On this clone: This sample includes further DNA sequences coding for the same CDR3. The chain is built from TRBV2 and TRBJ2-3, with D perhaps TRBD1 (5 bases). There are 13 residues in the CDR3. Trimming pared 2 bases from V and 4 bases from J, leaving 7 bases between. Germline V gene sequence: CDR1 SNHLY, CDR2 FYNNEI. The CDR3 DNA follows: TGTGCCAGCAGTGAACAGGGCCCAGATACGCAGTATTTT. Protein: CASSEQGPDTQYF. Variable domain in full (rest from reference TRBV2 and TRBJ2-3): EPEVTQTPSHQVTQMGQEVILRCVPISNHLYFYWYRQILGQKVEFLVSFYNNEISEKSEIFDDQFSVERPDGSNFTLKIRSTKLEDSAMYFCASSEQGPDTQYFGPGTRLTVL.

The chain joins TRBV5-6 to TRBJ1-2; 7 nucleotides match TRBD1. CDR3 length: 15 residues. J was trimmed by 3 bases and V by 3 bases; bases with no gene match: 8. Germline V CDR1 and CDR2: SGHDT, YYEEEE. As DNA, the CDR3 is TGTGCCAGCAGCTGGGGGGGACAGCCATACTATGGCTACACCTTC. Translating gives CASSWGGQPYYGYTF.

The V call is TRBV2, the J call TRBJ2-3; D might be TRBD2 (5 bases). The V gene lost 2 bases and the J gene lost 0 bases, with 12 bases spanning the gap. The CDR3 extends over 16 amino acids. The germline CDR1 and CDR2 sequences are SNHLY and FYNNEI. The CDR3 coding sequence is TGTGCCAGCAGTGAATTACGCGGGCTTAGCACAGATACGCAGTATTTT. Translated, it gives CASSELRGLSTDTQYF.

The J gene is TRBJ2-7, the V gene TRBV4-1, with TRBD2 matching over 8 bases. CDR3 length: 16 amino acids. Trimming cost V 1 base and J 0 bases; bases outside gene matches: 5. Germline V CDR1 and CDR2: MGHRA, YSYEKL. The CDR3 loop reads CASSQVSGGSSYEQYF. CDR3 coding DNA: TGCGCCAGCAGCCAAGTAAGCGGGGGTAGCTCCTACGAGCAGTACTTC.

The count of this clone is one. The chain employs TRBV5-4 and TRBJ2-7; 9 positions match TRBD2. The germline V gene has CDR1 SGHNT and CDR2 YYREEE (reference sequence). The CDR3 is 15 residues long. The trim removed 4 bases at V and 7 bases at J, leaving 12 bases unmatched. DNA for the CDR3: TGTGCCAGCAGCCCTTTTGCGGGAGGGCCGAGGGAGCAGTACTTC. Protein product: CASSPFAGGPREQYF.

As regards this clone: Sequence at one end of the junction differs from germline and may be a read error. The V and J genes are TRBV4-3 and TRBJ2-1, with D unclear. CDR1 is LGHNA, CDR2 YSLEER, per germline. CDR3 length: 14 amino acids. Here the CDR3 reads CASSKDTDTHEQFF. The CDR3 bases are TGCGCCAGCAGCAAAGACACGGATACTCATGAGCAGTTCTTC.

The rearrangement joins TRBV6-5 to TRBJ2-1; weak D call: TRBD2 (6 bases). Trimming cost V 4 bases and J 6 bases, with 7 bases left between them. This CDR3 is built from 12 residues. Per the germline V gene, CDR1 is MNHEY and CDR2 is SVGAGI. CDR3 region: CASSFGSNEQFF. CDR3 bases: TGTGCCAGCAGTTTCGGGAGCAATGAGCAGTTCTTC.

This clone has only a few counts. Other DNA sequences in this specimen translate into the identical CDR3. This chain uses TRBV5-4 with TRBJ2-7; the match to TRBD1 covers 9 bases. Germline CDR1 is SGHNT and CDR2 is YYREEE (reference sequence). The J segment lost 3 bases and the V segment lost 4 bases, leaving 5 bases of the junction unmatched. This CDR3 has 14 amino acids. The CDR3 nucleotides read TGTGCCAGCAGCCGGGACAGGGCCAGCTACGAGCAGTACTTC. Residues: CASSRDRASYEQYF.

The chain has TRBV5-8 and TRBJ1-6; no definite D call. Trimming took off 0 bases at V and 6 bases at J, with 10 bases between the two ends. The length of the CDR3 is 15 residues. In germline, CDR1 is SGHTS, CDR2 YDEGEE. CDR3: CASSLAGQFNSPLHF. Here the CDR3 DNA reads TGTGCCAGCAGCTTGGCGGGCCAGTTTAATTCACCCCTCCACTTT.

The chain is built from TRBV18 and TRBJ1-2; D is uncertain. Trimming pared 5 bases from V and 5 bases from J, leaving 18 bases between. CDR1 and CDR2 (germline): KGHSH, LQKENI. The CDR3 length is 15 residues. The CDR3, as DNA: TGTGCCAGCTCAGGCTCAGAGCCTTTAACTTATGGCTACACCTTC. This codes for CASSGSEPLTYGYTF.

The CDR3 sequence: CASSPSGTGVNEQFF. The CDR3 nucleotides read TGTGCCAGCAGCCCGTCCGGGACAGGGGTCAATGAGCAGTTCTTC. The chain combines TRBV13 with TRBJ2-1; 10 bases map to TRBD1. V gave up 5 bases and J gave up 6 bases; unmatched junction bases: 7. Germline V gene sequence: CDR1 PRHDT, CDR2 FYEKMQ (reference sequence). This CDR3 is built from 15 residues.

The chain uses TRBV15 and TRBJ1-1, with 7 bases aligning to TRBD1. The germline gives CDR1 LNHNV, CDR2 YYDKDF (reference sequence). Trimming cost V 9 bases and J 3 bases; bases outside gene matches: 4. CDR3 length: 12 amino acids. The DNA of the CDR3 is TGTGCCACAGGGGGCGTATACACTGAAGCTTTCTTT. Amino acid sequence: CATGGVYTEAFF.

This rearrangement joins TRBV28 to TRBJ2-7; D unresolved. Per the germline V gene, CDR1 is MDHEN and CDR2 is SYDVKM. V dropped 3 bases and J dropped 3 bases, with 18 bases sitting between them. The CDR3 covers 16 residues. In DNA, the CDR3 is TGTGCCAGCAGTTTGGGATCAGGATGGGATAGCTACGAGCAGTACTTC. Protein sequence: CASSLGSGWDSYEQYF.

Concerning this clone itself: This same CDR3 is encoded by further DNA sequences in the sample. The CDR3 DNA follows: TGTGCCAGCAGCCCAGGACACAATCAGCCCCAGCATTTT. This translates into CASSPGHNQPQHF. The chain couples TRBV9 to TRBJ1-5, with D possibly matching TRBD1 (5 bases). The germline V and J ends were trimmed by 4 bases and 3 bases, with 8 bases remaining between them. This CDR3 has 13 amino acids. Germline-derived CDR1 and CDR2 are SGDLS and YYNGEE.

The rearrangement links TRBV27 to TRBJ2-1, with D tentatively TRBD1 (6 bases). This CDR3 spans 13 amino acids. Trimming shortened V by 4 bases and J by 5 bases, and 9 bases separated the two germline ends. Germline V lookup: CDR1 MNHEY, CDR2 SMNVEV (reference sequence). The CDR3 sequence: CASSWGHNNEQFF. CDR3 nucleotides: TGTGCCAGCAGTTGGGGACATAACAATGAGCAGTTCTTC.

The CDR3 sequence: CASSPRGGFLGEQYF. CDR3 nucleotide sequence: TGTGCCAGCAGCCCCCGGGGGGGCTTTCTCGGCGAGCAGTACTTC. The V gene is TRBV5-6, the J gene TRBJ2-7, with 8 bases lining up with TRBD2. The CDR3 runs to 15 residues. Trimming at V came to 4 bases and at J to 6 bases, leaving 12 bases not matched to a gene. CDR1 is SGHDT and CDR2 is YYEEEE in the germline V gene.

This CDR3 reads CASSENTRLDGYTF. The CDR3 bases are TGTGCCAGCAGTGAAAACACTCGGCTGGATGGCTACACCTTC. V and J are TRBV25-1 and TRBJ1-2; D ambiguous. Trimming cost V 2 bases and J 6 bases, with 13 bases left between them. The length of the CDR3 is 14 residues. Germline CDR1 reads MGHDK; CDR2 reads SYGVNS.

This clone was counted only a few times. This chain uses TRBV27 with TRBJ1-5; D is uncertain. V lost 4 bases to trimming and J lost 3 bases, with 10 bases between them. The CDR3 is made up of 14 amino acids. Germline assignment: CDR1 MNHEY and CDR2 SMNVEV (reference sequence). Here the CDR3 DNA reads TGTGCCAGCAGTTCTATGGGGTCCAATCAGCCCCAGCATTTT. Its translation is CASSSMGSNQPQHF.

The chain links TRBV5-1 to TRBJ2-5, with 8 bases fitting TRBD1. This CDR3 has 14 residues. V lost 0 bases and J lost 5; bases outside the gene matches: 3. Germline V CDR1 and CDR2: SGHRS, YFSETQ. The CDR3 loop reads CASSLVDRAETQYF. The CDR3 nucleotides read TGCGCCAGCAGCTTGGTGGACAGGGCGGAGACCCAGTACTTC. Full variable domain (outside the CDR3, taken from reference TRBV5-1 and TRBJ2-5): KAGVTQTPRYLIKTRGQQVTLSCSPISGHRSVSWYQQTPGQGLQFLFEYFSETQRNKGNFPGRFSGRQFSNSRSEMNVSTLELGDSALYLCASSLVDRAETQYFGPGTRLLVL.